The source of this T cell receptor beta chain is a study of beta chain features in type 1 diabetes. This clone was found a few times. The antigen is not known. Findings and caveats of the study: Insertion counts at VDJ junctions were lower in type 1 diabetes patients, who also showed more deletions there.

The sequenced template was cDNA made from the entire isolated RNA. TCRdb's copy holds only in-frame clones and misses some; the assay was immunoSEQ multiplex PCR. Of around 330,000 clones in the sample, 9.5% to 11% were seen once. Every participating donor gave one draw, a heparinised blood sample averaging around 120 mL. CDR1 and CDR2 (germline): LNHDA, SQIVND (reference sequence). The CDR3 runs to 16 residues. V dropped 7 bases and J dropped 1; count of bases not matched to a gene: 12. This TCR came from a woman between 25 and 40 years old in good health. The chain recombines TRBV19 with TRBJ1-1; 7 bases map to TRBD1. The sample consisted of naive CD4+ T cells from blood. CDR3 region: CASKQQLGQKNTEAFF. The CDR3 DNA reads TGTGCCAGTAAACAACAACTGGGACAGAAGAACACTGAAGCTTTCTTT.